This T cell receptor beta chain derives from a study of shared clonotypes between healthy human individuals. V lost 5 bases and J lost 10, with 12 bases in between. The CDR3 loop spans 13 amino acids. Germline V lookup: CDR1 SGHVS, CDR2 FQNEAQ. Deep was the level at which the assay was run. Several immunoSEQ plates received, in even portions, the genomic DNA of each subset. Per the original data handling: With immunoSEQ giving junction-only sequences and no quality scores, filtering differed. Only in-frame clones appear in the TCRdb table, and some are missing; sequencing was by immunoSEQ multiplex PCR. V and J calls plus clone size are reproduced from that table; the DNA served to infer D and trimming. The sample includes roughly 2.5 million clones, more than 80% of them seen just once. Study-wide points: In contrast to clonotypes shared by all four donors, non-shared clonotypes had lower generation probabilities.

A remark on this clone: Its antigen remains unidentified.

The receptor comes from a man between 18 and 35 years old in good health. The specimen sequenced was naive CD4+ T cells sorted from blood. The subset was: CD45RA+ positively selected. The genes are TRBV7-8 and TRBJ1-6; D is uncertain. CDR3 sequence: CASSGLYQSPLHF. CDR3 sequence (DNA): TGTGCCAGCAGCGGACTTTACCAATCACCCCTCCACTTT.